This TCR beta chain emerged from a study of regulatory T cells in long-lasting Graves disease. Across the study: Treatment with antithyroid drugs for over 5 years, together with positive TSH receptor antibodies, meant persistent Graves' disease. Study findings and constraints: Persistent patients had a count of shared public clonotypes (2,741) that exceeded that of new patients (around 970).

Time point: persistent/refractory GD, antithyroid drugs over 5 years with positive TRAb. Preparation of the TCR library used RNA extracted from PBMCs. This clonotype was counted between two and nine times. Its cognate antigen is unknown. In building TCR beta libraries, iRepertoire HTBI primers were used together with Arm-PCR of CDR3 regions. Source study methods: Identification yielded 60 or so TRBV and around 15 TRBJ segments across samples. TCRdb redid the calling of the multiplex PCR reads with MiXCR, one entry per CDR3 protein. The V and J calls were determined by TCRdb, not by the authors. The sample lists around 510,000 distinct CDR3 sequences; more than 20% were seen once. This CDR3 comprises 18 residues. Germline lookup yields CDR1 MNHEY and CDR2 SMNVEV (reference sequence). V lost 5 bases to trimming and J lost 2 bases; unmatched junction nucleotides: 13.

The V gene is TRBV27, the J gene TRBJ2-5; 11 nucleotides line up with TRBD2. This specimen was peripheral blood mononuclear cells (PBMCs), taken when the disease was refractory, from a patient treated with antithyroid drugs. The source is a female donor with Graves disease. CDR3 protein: CASSHTLLAGGDQETQYF. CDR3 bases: TGTGCCAGCAGTCACACCCTGCTAGCGGGAGGCGATCAAGAGACCCAGTACTTC.